This TCR beta chain is from a study of TIL therapy for anti-PD-1-resistant metastatic lung cancer. Sequencing used immunoSEQ v3. Survey-level samples got 2 million to 2.5 million read pairs; deep-level samples got about 5-6 million. Assay used: immunoSEQ multiplex PCR; TCRdb lists only in-frame clones, some missing. The sample holds around 50,000 clones, about 70% seen once. Specified time point: pre-treatment sample, taken before nivolumab and TIL therapy. The V gene end was trimmed by 5 bases and the J gene end by 5 bases; junction bases not matched to a gene: 5. This CDR3 has 14 amino acids. Germline V gene sequence: CDR1 MNHEY, CDR2 SVGAGI.

This receptor was identified in a person between 30 and 79 years old with non-small cell lung cancer. Sequencing was performed on blood, taken at baseline. The chain recombines TRBV6-5 with TRBJ2-1, with 8 bases aligning to TRBD2. Here the CDR3 DNA reads TGTGCCAGCAGTCCGGGACTAGATAACAATGAGCAGTTCTTC. This sequence encodes CASSPGLDNNEQFF.